These 22 T cell receptor beta chains share one sample of origin, sequenced in a study of T cells in Graves' hyperthyroidism and ophthalmopathy. Amplification targeted TCR beta CDR3 regions from RNA transcripts. First-round RT-PCR targeting the TCR CDR3 was performed with the HTBI primer set. TCRdb processed the multiplex PCR reads anew with MiXCR; each CDR3 protein has one entry. Counted here are 660,000 or so distinct CDR3 sequences, less than 25% occurring once; the ten biggest clones make up 34%. What was sequenced was blood. The receptors derive from a man between 25 and 39 years old with Graves' ophthalmopathy.

There are many counts of this clonotype. The V gene is TRBV10-2, the J gene TRBJ2-6; unclear D gene. The CDR3 runs 15 residues. V gave up 4 bases and J gave up 1 base, with 8 bases separating them. Germline V CDR1 and CDR2: WSHSY, SAAADI. CDR3 DNA: TGCGCCAGCAGTGCTCGTGGGTCTGGGGCCAACGTCCTGACTTTC. Encoded protein: CASSARGSGANVLTF.

This clonotype was recorded many times. The rearrangement uses TRBV7-8 and TRBJ1-5; the D gene is possibly TRBD1 (6 bases). The V end was cut by 5 bases, the J end by 2 bases, with 13 bases between. The CDR3 contains 15 residues. Germline values: CDR1 SGHVS, CDR2 FQNEAQ. The CDR3 loop is CASSPQGLGNQPQHF. The CDR3 region has the DNA TGTGCCAGCAGCCCACAGGGTTTAGGCAATCAGCCCCAGCATTTT.

This clonotype was observed at least ten times. This chain uses TRBV20-1 with TRBJ2-1; maybe TRBD1 (6 bases). The germline V gene has CDR1 DFQATT and CDR2 SNEGSKA (reference sequence). V lost 2 bases to trimming and J lost 8 bases, with 19 bases between them. The CDR3 contains 15 residues. The DNA for the CDR3 is TGCAGTGCTAGAAGAGCGCTGAGCCCAGGGGATGAGCAGTTCTTC. Amino acids: CSARRALSPGDEQFF.

The genes are TRBV20-1 and TRBJ2-7; unclear D gene. This CDR3 spans 14 amino acids. V lost 0 bases to trimming and J lost 2 bases, with 11 bases between them. Per germline, CDR1 DFQATT and CDR2 SNEGSKA (reference sequence). CDR3 residues: CSARDKGRTYEQYF. DNA of the CDR3: TGCAGTGCTAGAGATAAGGGCAGAACCTACGAGCAGTACTTC.

The chain carries TRBV7-2 and TRBJ2-5, with a possible D match to TRBD2 (7 bases). Looked up from germline, CDR1 is SGHTA and CDR2 is FQGNSA. CDR3 length: 16 amino acids. The V and J ends lost 5 bases and 5 bases respectively, with 21 bases between them. CDR3 region: CASSILGGAGFETQYF. DNA for the CDR3: TGTGCCAGCAGCATTTTAGGGGGGGCGGGTTTTGAGACCCAGTACTTC.

In the case of this clonotype: The junction differs from germline at one of its ends, possibly a read error. The V gene is TRBV5-1, the J gene TRBJ2-2; 10 bases line up with TRBD2. Germline CDR1 SGHRS, CDR2 YFSETQ. The CDR3 loop spans 16 amino acids. The CDR3 DNA reads TGTGCCAGCAGCTATTATTCTAGCGGGAGTACCGGGGAGCTGTTTTTT. As protein: CASSYYSSGSTGELFF.

The chain joins TRBV4-1 to TRBJ2-3, with unresolved D. Germline V lookup: CDR1 MGHRA, CDR2 YSYEKL. Trimming cost V 1 base and J 5 bases, with 10 bases left between them. This CDR3 is 14 amino acids long. DNA for the CDR3: TGCGCCAGCAGCCAAGTGGCAGTCCGAGATACGCAGTATTTT. Its translation is CASSQVAVRDTQYF.

A note on this clonotype: Compared with germline, one end of the junction differs, possibly owing to a read error. The chain employs TRBV28 and TRBJ2-7; the match to TRBD2 covers 10 bases. The CDR3 sequence is 13 residues long. The V gene's germline CDR1 is MDHEN and CDR2 SYDVKM. CDR3 sequence: CATSSSGSYEQYF. The CDR3 DNA sequence: TGTGCCACCAGTTCTAGCGGGAGTTACGAGCAGTACTTC.

This clonotype was observed a handful of times. The chain uses TRBV6-1 and TRBJ2-7; 7 bases match TRBD1. CDR1 is MNHNS, CDR2 SASEGT, per germline. The junction had 6 bases not matched to a gene; V was cut back by 5 bases and J by 2 bases. The CDR3 has 14 residues. The CDR3 sequence: CASSSETGPYEQYF. Here the CDR3 DNA reads TGTGCCAGCAGTAGTGAGACAGGGCCCTACGAGCAGTACTTC.

This clonotype was observed many times. The chain combines TRBV7-9 with TRBJ1-1; D gene ambiguous. Germline V gene lookup returns CDR1 SEHNR and CDR2 FQNEAQ (reference sequence). Trimming removed 6 bases from V and 2 bases from J, with 13 bases in between. This CDR3 region has 14 residues. The CDR3 sequence: CASRPVVTNTEAFF. CDR3 nucleotides: TGTGCCAGCAGGCCCGTGGTGACCAACACTGAAGCTTTCTTT. The whole variable domain, remainder taken from reference TRBV7-9 and TRBJ1-1, is DTGVSQNPRHKITKRGQNVTFRCDPISEHNRLYWYRQTLGQGPEFLTYFQNEAQLEKSRLLSDRFSAERPKGSFSTLEIQRTEQGDSAMYLCASRPVVTNTEAFFGQGTRLTVV.

V and J are TRBV6-1 and TRBJ1-2; the D gene is possibly TRBD1 (5 bases). CDR3 size: 13 residues. In germline, CDR1 is MNHNS, CDR2 SASEGT. Trimming left V 6 bases short and J 4 bases short, with 12 bases between. The CDR3 region is CASSPGTIYGYTF. DNA of the CDR3: TGTGCCAGCAGCCCGGGGACGATCTATGGCTACACCTTC.

This clonotype was counted at least ten times. The chain links TRBV3-1 to TRBJ2-7; D is unclear. CDR1 is LGHDT, CDR2 YNNKEL, per germline (reference sequence). This CDR3 is built from 12 residues. The V and J ends lost 4 bases and 5 bases respectively, with 9 bases between them. The CDR3 sequence is CASSRPSNEQYF. The CDR3 DNA reads TGTGCCAGCAGCCGCCCCAGTAACGAGCAGTACTTC.

Ten or more counts support this clonotype. This chain uses TRBV24-1 with TRBJ2-1; D not certain. Trimming removed 3 bases at V and 7 bases at J, with 12 bases between. Per germline, CDR1 KGHDR and CDR2 SFDVKD. There are 14 residues in the CDR3. The CDR3 DNA follows: TGTGCCACCAGTGATACGGCGAGAAGGAATGAGCAGTTCTTC. This translates into CATSDTARRNEQFF.

A few counts support this clonotype. This chain links TRBV18 with TRBJ2-7; no firm D call. The germline V and J ends were trimmed by 3 bases and 6 bases, with 21 bases remaining between them. Germline lookup yields CDR1 KGHSH and CDR2 LQKENI. This CDR3 contains 16 residues. The CDR3 nucleotides read TGTGCCAGCTCACCGATGGGCCCCCCGATCCTAGGCGAGCAGTACTTC. Translation: CASSPMGPPILGEQYF. The full variable domain, its missing parts supplied by reference TRBV18 and TRBJ2-7, is NAGVMQNPRHLVRRRGQEARLRCSPMKGHSHVYWYRQLPEEGLKFMVYLQKENIIDESGMPKERFSAEFPKEGPSILRIQQVVRGDSAAYFCASSPMGPPILGEQYFGPGTRLTVT.

In this sample, this clonotype turned up a few times. The V gene is TRBV7-9, the J gene TRBJ2-5; 7 bases match TRBD1. The germline V gene has CDR1 SEHNR and CDR2 FQNEAQ (reference sequence). V shed 5 bases and J 3 bases; nucleotides not matched to a gene: 12. This CDR3 is 16 amino acids long. In DNA form, the CDR3 reads TGTGCCAGCAGCCCCCTCCGTTGGCAGGGGGAAGAGACCCAGTACTTC. It yields the protein CASSPLRWQGEETQYF.

Note on this clonotype: This may stem from a read error, because a much larger clone lies one nucleotide away. CDR3 DNA sequence: TGTGCCAGCAGTTTTAGCGGGACCTCCTACGGGCAGTACTTC. Its translation is CASSFSGTSYGQYF. The gene calls are TRBV28 and TRBJ2-7, with 8 nucleotides matching TRBD2. The CDR3 covers 14 residues. Per the germline V gene, CDR1 is MDHEN and CDR2 is SYDVKM.

This clonotype occurred a few times. The chain joins TRBV7-9 to TRBJ2-1; 9 bases align to TRBD1. This CDR3 has 16 amino acids. CDR1 SEHNR and CDR2 FQNEAQ come from the germline V gene (reference sequence). With 3 bases clipped from V and 4 bases from J, the junction kept 7 bases outside the gene matches. CDR3 nucleotide sequence: TGTGCCAGCAGCTTTAGGGCGGGACAGGGTTACAATGAGCAGTTCTTC. This sequence encodes CASSFRAGQGYNEQFF.

This clonotype was counted many times. This CDR3 is CASSSSGTAHTDTQYF. The CDR3, as DNA: TGTGCCAGCAGTTCGAGCGGGACTGCGCACACAGATACGCAGTATTTT. This chain links TRBV28 with TRBJ2-3; 7 bases fit TRBD2. The trim removed 4 bases at V and 2 bases at J, leaving 9 bases unmatched. CDR1 is MDHEN, CDR2 SYDVKM, per germline. The CDR3 runs to 16 residues.

This clonotype was seen ten or more times. Here the CDR3 reads CASSLGGGGHNEQFF. The CDR3 DNA is TGTGCCAGCAGCCTAGGAGGCGGAGGGCACAATGAGCAGTTCTTC. The rearrangement uses TRBV7-2 and TRBJ2-1; maybe TRBD2 (6 bases). The CDR3 spans 15 residues. Germline-derived CDR1 and CDR2 are SGHTA and FQGNSA. Trimming cost V 5 bases and J 5 bases, with 16 bases left between them.

This clonotype came up many times. The V and J genes are TRBV20-1 and TRBJ1-1; 7 bases fit TRBD1. Germline lookup yields CDR1 DFQATT and CDR2 SNEGSKA (reference sequence). This CDR3 has 13 residues. Trimming removed 6 bases from V and 5 bases from J; junction bases left unmatched: 9. In DNA, the CDR3 is TGCAGTGCGTTCGGGACAGTCGTGACTGAAGCTTTCTTT. This translates into CSAFGTVVTEAFF.

This clonotype was recorded many times. The gene calls are TRBV7-9 and TRBJ2-5, with TRBD2 matching over 10 bases. J gave up 0 bases and V 6 bases, and 13 bases lay outside the gene matches. The CDR3 is 18 residues long. Germline lookup yields CDR1 SEHNR and CDR2 FQNEAQ (reference sequence). DNA of the CDR3: TGTGCCAGCAGACTGGGGACAGGACTAGCGGAATACCAAGAGACCCAGTACTTC. Its translation: CASRLGTGLAEYQETQYF.

This clonotype was picked up a small number of times. This chain connects TRBV20-1 to TRBJ1-2, with D maybe TRBD1 (5 bases). Germline V gene sequence: CDR1 DFQATT, CDR2 SNEGSKA (reference sequence). V was pared by 0 bases and J by 4 bases, with 15 bases between. The CDR3 has 15 amino acids. CDR3 in amino acids: CSARDGALPSYGYTF. As DNA, the CDR3 is TGCAGTGCTAGAGATGGGGCCCTCCCGAGCTATGGCTACACCTTC.